This T cell receptor (beta chain) appears in the sequencing data of a study of cytomegalovirus exposure and HLA in healthy donors. Study-wide background: The 120 validation repertoires used the same platform as the 650 to 850 first-cohort repertoires (as reported by a later analysis).

Only in-frame clones appear in the TCRdb table, and some are missing; sequencing was by immunoSEQ multiplex PCR. Seen here are about 120,000 clones, more than 75% observed once, and the top ten hold about 2.2%. V was cut by 1 base and J by 6 bases, with 21 bases left in between. The germline gives CDR1 GTSNPN, CDR2 SVGIG (reference sequence). The CDR3 runs to 16 residues. The sequence was collected from a woman aged 30 to 39 in good health and CMV-seronegative. The sample was PBMCs. V usage is TRBV30 and J usage is TRBJ1-2, with unresolved D. The CDR3 spells CAWSGASGLLWNGYTF. The DNA of the CDR3 is TGTGCCTGGAGTGGGGCTTCAGGACTGCTATGGAATGGCTACACCTTC.